Following are 24 T cell receptor beta chains from one sample sequenced in a study of Ad26.COV2.S vaccination and SARS-CoV-2 variants. Measured with immunoSEQ multiplex PCR; TCRdb has only the in-frame clones, and not every one. The sample lists approximately 340,000 clones, about 90% occurring once. Sequences were derived from peripheral blood, sampled after recovery from COVID-19. The receptors here all came from a human donor who had recovered from COVID-19.

The J gene is TRBJ2-2, the V gene TRBV18; TRBD1 is a possible D gene (6 bases). CDR3 length equals 15 residues. Trimming took 1 base from V and 2 from J, leaving 8 bases between them. CDR1 KGHSH and CDR2 LQKENI come from the germline V gene. The CDR3 nucleotides are TGTGCCAGCTCACCACAGGGGGTTAACACCGGGGAGCTGTTTTTT. The encoded protein is CASSPQGVNTGELFF.

The V call is TRBV7-8, the J call TRBJ2-3; D remains unclear. V shed 1 base and J shed 4 bases, with 3 bases lying between them. Germline V gives CDR1 SGHVS, CDR2 FQNEAQ. This CDR3 is built from 12 residues. The DNA of the CDR3 is TGTGCCAGCAGCTTAGGACCAGATACGCAGTATTTT. Amino acids: CASSLGPDTQYF.

This chain joins TRBV9 and TRBJ2-3; 15 positions agree with TRBD2. CDR3 length: 20 amino acids. V shed 4 bases, J shed 1 base, and the junction held 13 bases outside the gene matches. CDR1 SGDLS and CDR2 YYNGEE come from the germline V gene. The CDR3 is CASSFGLAGGITRGTDTQYF. The CDR3 coding sequence is TGTGCCAGCAGCTTCGGACTAGCGGGGGGGATTACTAGGGGCACAGATACGCAGTATTTT.

This clone came up once. J is TRBJ2-1 and V is TRBV11-3, with 10 bases fitting TRBD2. The CDR3 is 15 amino acids. Per the germline V gene, CDR1 is SGHNT and CDR2 is YENEEA. Germline trimming cut 1 base from V and 10 bases from J; bases unmatched to any gene: 7. The CDR3 spells CASSLGASGGREQFF. The CDR3 DNA reads TGTGCCAGCAGCTTAGGTGCTAGCGGGGGTAGGGAGCAGTTCTTC.

This chain joins TRBV5-1 and TRBJ2-2; tentatively, D is TRBD1 (5 bases). The V gene's germline CDR1 is SGHRS and CDR2 YFSETQ. V lost 1 base and J lost 4, with 11 bases in between. CDR3 length: 15 residues. Here the CDR3 DNA reads TGCGCCAGCAGCTTGACAGGCAAAGGCACCGGGGAGCTGTTTTTT. Its translation is CASSLTGKGTGELFF. Variable domain in full (rest from reference TRBV5-1 and TRBJ2-2): KAGVTQTPRYLIKTRGQQVTLSCSPISGHRSVSWYQQTPGQGLQFLFEYFSETQRNKGNFPGRFSGRQFSNSRSEMNVSTLELGDSALYLCASSLTGKGTGELFFGEGSRLTVL.

The genes are TRBV5-1 and TRBJ2-1, with D perhaps assigned TRBD1 or TRBD2 (5 bases each). The CDR3 runs 13 residues. CDR1 SGHRS and CDR2 YFSETQ come from the germline V gene. The V end was cut by 5 bases, the J end by 9 bases, with 15 bases between. The CDR3 sequence: CASSLGRLGEQFF. The CDR3 coding sequence is TGCGCCAGCAGTCTGGGACGTCTAGGTGAGCAGTTCTTC.

V is TRBV11-2 and J is TRBJ2-1; D possibly uses TRBD1 or TRBD2 (5 bases each). CDR1 is SGHAT, CDR2 FQNNGV, per germline. This CDR3 is built from 16 residues. The V gene lost 4 bases and the J gene lost 1 base, with 14 bases spanning the gap. The CDR3 spells CASSSAGTPSYNEQFF. Here the CDR3 DNA reads TGTGCCAGCAGCTCGGCCGGGACCCCTTCCTACAATGAGCAGTTCTTC.

The chain combines TRBV5-6 with TRBJ2-5; no clear D gene. The germline V and J ends were trimmed by 3 bases and 5 bases, with 5 bases remaining between them. The CDR3 covers 11 residues. Germline CDR1 reads SGHDT; CDR2 reads YYEEEE. The CDR3 is CASSSRETQYF. In nucleotides, the CDR3 is TGTGCCAGCAGCTCCCGGGAGACCCAGTACTTC.

CDR3 protein: CASSQLAGGPSRGTDTQYF. Written as DNA, the CDR3 is TGTGCCAGCAGCCAACTAGCGGGGGGGCCGTCTCGCGGCACAGATACGCAGTATTTT. The genes are TRBV3-1 (or the pseudogene TRBV3-2) and TRBJ2-3; TRBD2 aligns across 12 bases. Germline V gene lookup returns CDR1 LGHDT and CDR2 YNNKEL (reference sequence). Trimming took 2 bases from V and 1 from J; bases not matched to a gene: 10. The CDR3 covers 19 residues.

V usage is TRBV3-1 (or the pseudogene TRBV3-2) and J usage is TRBJ1-6; perhaps TRBD1 as D (6 bases). Per the germline V gene, CDR1 is LGHDT and CDR2 is YNNKEL (reference sequence). V was trimmed by 5 bases and J by 0 bases, leaving 17 bases between them. The CDR3 length is 18 residues. The CDR3 DNA reads as TGTGCCAGCAGCTCACCGGGCAGGGGACGCTCCTATAATTCACCCCTCCACTTT. Its translation is CASSSPGRGRSYNSPLHF.

This sequence joins TRBV12-3 or TRBV12-4 and TRBJ1-1; the D gene is possibly TRBD1 (6 bases). This CDR3 contains 13 residues. V was shortened by 6 bases and J by 8 bases, with 16 bases between the two germline ends. CDR3 in amino acids: CASSQGSEREAFF. The DNA for the CDR3 is TGTGCCAGCAGCCAGGGGTCTGAAAGGGAAGCTTTCTTT.

The genes are TRBV11-2 and TRBJ1-1; no clear D. The germline CDR1 and CDR2 sequences are SGHAT and FQNNGV. V shed 3 bases and J shed 1 base, with 12 bases lying between them. The CDR3 is 15 amino acids. The CDR3 DNA sequence: TGTGCCAGCAGCTTTCTTGGGCATACGAACACTGAAGCTTTCTTT. Translated, it gives CASSFLGHTNTEAFF.

This CDR3 reads CASSIQANQPQHF. The CDR3 DNA reads TGTGCCAGTAGTATACAAGCCAATCAGCCCCAGCATTTT. The genes are TRBV19 and TRBJ1-5; D remains unclear. Trimming stripped 2 bases from V and 3 bases from J, with 5 bases between. The CDR3 is 13 residues long. Germline V lookup: CDR1 LNHDA, CDR2 SQIVND (reference sequence).

Comment on this clone: Other DNA sequences in the sample encode the same CDR3. The chain has TRBV12-3 or TRBV12-4 and TRBJ1-5; no clear D. Trimming pared 3 bases from V and 5 bases from J, leaving 8 bases between. CDR3 length: 13 residues. CDR3 loop: CASSFLRDQPQHF. CDR3 nucleotide sequence: TGTGCCAGCAGTTTTTTGCGTGATCAGCCCCAGCATTTT.

This clone was observed a single time. The V call is TRBV18, the J call TRBJ1-2; D possibly corresponds to TRBD1 (6 bases). The CDR3 length is 13 residues. V shed 2 bases and J shed 6 bases, with 10 bases lying between them. Germline V CDR1 and CDR2: KGHSH, LQKENI. The DNA for the CDR3 is TGTGCCAGCTCACCAGGAGGGGGGGATGGCTACACCTTC. Translation gives CASSPGGGDGYTF.

The V gene is TRBV10-3, the J gene TRBJ1-3, with D perhaps TRBD1 (6 bases). The germline gives CDR1 ENHRY, CDR2 SYGVKD. V gave up 6 bases and J gave up 3 bases, with 12 bases separating them. There are 14 residues in the CDR3. The CDR3 DNA reads TGTGCCATCAGGGGGGCTCTTGATGGAAACACCATATATTTT. It is translated as CAIRGALDGNTIYF.

CDR3 sequence (DNA): TGCGCCAGCAGCTTGAGACAGACCTCCTACAATGAGCAGTTCTTC. This sequence encodes CASSLRQTSYNEQFF. V usage is TRBV5-1 and J usage is TRBJ2-1; possibly TRBD1 for D (5 bases). The V end was cut by 1 base, the J end by 0 bases, with 8 bases between. This CDR3 comprises 15 residues. Germline V gene data show CDR1 as SGHRS and CDR2 as YFSETQ.

In its sample, this clone was seen once. The rearrangement uses TRBV10-2 and TRBJ2-6, with D tentatively TRBD1 (6 bases). This CDR3 is built from 15 residues. Germline V gene lookup returns CDR1 WSHSY and CDR2 SAAADI. V was clipped by 8 bases and J by 1 base, with 12 bases between them. The CDR3 loop is CASRNRASGANVLTF. The CDR3, as DNA: TGCGCCAGCCGAAACAGGGCTTCTGGGGCCAACGTCCTGACTTTC.

This chain links TRBV6-2 or TRBV6-3 with TRBJ1-1; D is ambiguous. With 4 bases removed from V and 6 bases from J, the gap between germline ends came to 18 bases. There are 15 residues in the CDR3. Germline V gene sequence: CDR1 MNHEY, CDR2 SVGEGT. The CDR3: CASSSGYGEGAEAFF. As DNA, the CDR3 is TGTGCCAGCAGTTCCGGGTATGGGGAAGGCGCTGAAGCTTTCTTT.

The chain is built from TRBV7-9 and TRBJ2-2; no reliable D call. V was clipped by 8 bases and J by 8 bases, with 21 bases between them. The germline gives CDR1 SEHNR, CDR2 FQNEAQ (reference sequence). The CDR3 is 15 amino acids. The CDR3 DNA follows: TGTGCCAGCGCCCTGGAGAACTTGGGTTTGGGGGAGCTGTTTTTT. Translated, it gives CASALENLGLGELFF.

This chain uses TRBV27 with TRBJ2-1; tentative D call: TRBD1 (6 bases). The V gene's germline CDR1 is MNHEY and CDR2 SMNVEV (reference sequence). V was shortened by 6 bases and J by 10 bases, with 13 bases between the two germline ends. The CDR3 length is 12 residues. The chain's CDR3 is CASSGSGTEQFF. CDR3 sequence (DNA): TGTGCCAGCAGCGGTTCCGGGACAGAGCAGTTCTTC.

The chain carries TRBV9 and TRBJ1-2; TRBD1 might be the D (5 bases). Germline-derived CDR1 and CDR2 are SGDLS and YYNGEE. V gave up 7 bases and J gave up 1 base, with 17 bases separating them. This CDR3 is built from 15 residues. CDR3 nucleotides: TGTGCCAGCGCTCTAGACAGTGATCTTAACTATGGCTACACCTTC. This codes for CASALDSDLNYGYTF.

As concerns this clone: The same CDR3 also results from other DNA sequences found in this sample. The chain has TRBV5-1 and TRBJ1-1; D gene ambiguous. The V end lost 1 base, the J end lost 8 bases, and 9 bases lay between the germline ends. The CDR3 totals 12 residues. The germline V gene has CDR1 SGHRS and CDR2 YFSETQ. The CDR3 coding sequence is TGCGCCAGCAGCTTGACGGGTACAGAAGCTTTCTTT. It yields the protein CASSLTGTEAFF.

The J gene is TRBJ1-2, the V gene TRBV7-9; 10 bases are a match to TRBD1. Trimming took 7 bases from V and 6 from J; bases not matched to a gene: 14. Germline assignment: CDR1 SEHNR and CDR2 FQNEAQ (reference sequence). This CDR3 contains 16 residues. The CDR3 sequence is CASIGTGELVLDGYTF. CDR3 coding DNA: TGTGCCAGCATCGGGACAGGGGAATTAGTTCTTGATGGCTACACCTTC.